A single sample gave rise to the 31 T cell receptor beta chains below, sequenced in a study of CD8 T cells in ankylosing spondylitis. The study, taken as a whole, reports: A TCR beta motif made of several highly homologous variants seemed typical of ankylosing spondylitis blood.

TCRdb itself ran the 5' RACE reads through MiXCR, one entry per CDR3 protein. The sample holds some 840,000 distinct CDR3 sequences; 12% are singletons and the top ten take approximately 0.51%. These TCRs' antigens remain unknown. The sample taken for sequencing was blood, either unsorted or a sorted T cell fraction (not recorded which). The receptors shown here come from a male donor with ankylosing spondylitis.

The chain employs TRBV7-9 and TRBJ2-3; the match to TRBD2 covers 9 bases. CDR3 length: 15 amino acids. Germline CDR1 and CDR2: SEHNR and FQNEAQ (reference sequence). After removal of 1 base from V and 3 bases from J, the junction contained 2 bases not matched to a gene. The chain's CDR3 is CASSLGLAATDTQYF. The CDR3 region has the DNA TGTGCCAGCAGCTTAGGACTAGCGGCTACAGATACGCAGTATTTT.

This clonotype was counted many times. The V call is TRBV12-3 or TRBV12-4, the J call TRBJ2-1, with 10 bases matching TRBD2. CDR3 length equals 18 residues. V was clipped by 0 bases and J by 6 bases; unmatched bases: 11. Here the CDR3 DNA reads TGTGCCAGCAGTTTAGCGAGAGGTAGCGGGAGGCTGGCCAATGAGCAGTTCTTC. Its protein is CASSLARGSGRLANEQFF.

This clonotype occurred a few times. CDR3 protein: CASSPRLAAAGTGELFF. CDR3 coding DNA: TGTGCCAGCAGCCCCCGACTAGCGGCTGCCGGCACCGGGGAGCTGTTTTTT. The chain recombines TRBV4-2 with TRBJ2-2, with 9 bases fitting TRBD2. From germline, CDR1 is LGHNA and CDR2 YNFKEQ. This CDR3 has 17 residues. Trimming took 4 bases from V and 4 from J; bases not matched to a gene: 10.

The gene calls are TRBV20-1 and TRBJ1-1; D is undetermined. This CDR3 has 16 amino acids. The germline V and J ends were trimmed by 6 bases and 0 bases, with 20 bases remaining between them. CDR1 is DFQATT and CDR2 is SNEGSKA in the germline V gene (reference sequence). The CDR3 sequence: CSALGFSPALNTEAFF. The CDR3 region has the DNA TGCAGTGCCTTAGGGTTTAGTCCGGCCTTGAACACTGAAGCTTTCTTT.

This clonotype was recorded many times. The chain uses TRBV5-1 and TRBJ2-1; D is possibly TRBD1 (5 bases). V was shortened by 0 bases and J by 5 bases, with 9 bases between the two germline ends. The V gene's germline CDR1 is SGHRS and CDR2 YFSETQ. The CDR3 is 14 residues long. The CDR3 region is CASSLGSTDNEQFF. CDR3 bases: TGCGCCAGCAGCTTGGGGTCGACAGACAATGAGCAGTTCTTC. The entire variable domain, with the rest obtained from reference TRBV5-1 and TRBJ2-1, is as follows: KAGVTQTPRYLIKTRGQQVTLSCSPISGHRSVSWYQQTPGQGLQFLFEYFSETQRNKGNFPGRFSGRQFSNSRSEMNVSTLELGDSALYLCASSLGSTDNEQFFGPGTRLTVL.

Details on this clonotype: Here the CDR3 omits its conserved ending phenylalanine or tryptophan, so a read error is the likely source. The rearrangement uses TRBV20-1 and TRBJ2-7, with TRBD1 matching over 10 bases. Germline V gene data show CDR1 as DFQATT and CDR2 as SNEGSKA (reference sequence). The ends lost 6 bases at V and 7 bases at J; junction bases unmatched: 6. CDR3 length: 12 residues. CDR3 region: CSAPDRGREQYI. In DNA, the CDR3 is TGCAGTGCCCCCGACAGGGGGCGGGAGCAGTACATC.

J is TRBJ2-7 and V is TRBV20-1, with a tentative D call TRBD1 (6 bases). The V end lost 7 bases, the J end lost 3 bases, and 16 bases lay between the germline ends. The CDR3 has 13 residues. CDR1 is DFQATT and CDR2 is SNEGSKA in the germline V gene (reference sequence). CDR3 nucleotides: TGCAGTGGGGTGGGGGACAATCTCTACGAGCAGTACTTC. Protein: CSGVGDNLYEQYF.

The chain uses TRBV5-1 and TRBJ1-6, with TRBD1 as a possible D gene (6 bases). V lost 0 bases and J 8 bases, leaving 12 bases between the germline ends. The CDR3 is made up of 15 amino acids. CDR1 and CDR2 from the germline V gene are SGHRS and YFSETQ. CDR3 nucleotide sequence: TGCGCCAGCAGCTTGGGACAGGTCGTCGATTCACCCCTCCACTTT. This translates into CASSLGQVVDSPLHF.

This clonotype was seen a few times. V gene TRBV20-1 combines with J gene TRBJ2-3; 9 positions match TRBD2. The trim removed 4 bases at V and 0 bases at J, leaving 11 bases unmatched. The CDR3 totals 17 residues. CDR1 is DFQATT, CDR2 SNEGSKA, per germline (reference sequence). The CDR3 nucleotides read TGCAGTGCTATGAGTCTAGCGGGGTCTTATAGCACAGATACGCAGTATTTT. Translating it yields CSAMSLAGSYSTDTQYF.

The chain combines TRBV20-1 with TRBJ1-4; 7 bases align to TRBD1. The germline V gene has CDR1 DFQATT and CDR2 SNEGSKA (reference sequence). The CDR3 totals 14 residues. Trimming cost V 7 bases and J 8 bases; bases outside gene matches: 13. The CDR3 loop is CSDTYRGGMEKLFF. Here the CDR3 DNA reads TGCAGTGATACCTACAGGGGTGGTATGGAAAAACTGTTTTTT.

The table lists this clonotype with a few counts. V gene TRBV2 combines with J gene TRBJ1-1, with D unresolved. CDR1 SNHLY and CDR2 FYNNEI come from the germline V gene. The CDR3 is 12 amino acids. Deletions cut 8 bases from V and 1 base from J, with 8 bases between. This chain's CDR3 is CASEKGNTEAFF. Here the CDR3 DNA reads TGTGCCAGCGAAAAAGGGAACACTGAAGCTTTCTTT.

This clonotype was counted many times. J is TRBJ1-1 and V is TRBV2, with D maybe TRBD1 (6 bases). Trimming removed 2 bases at V and 1 base at J, with 8 bases between. The CDR3 sequence is 14 residues long. Germline values: CDR1 SNHLY, CDR2 FYNNEI. This CDR3 is CASSEQGPNTEAFF. DNA of the CDR3: TGTGCCAGCAGTGAACAGGGGCCGAACACTGAAGCTTTCTTT.

In this sample, this clonotype turned up a few times. CDR3 in DNA: TGTGCCAGCAGTAGGGGACCCACGCCCTACCACGAGCAGTACTTC. Protein: CASSRGPTPYHEQYF. The genes are TRBV6-1 and TRBJ2-7; possibly TRBD1 or TRBD2 for D (5 bases each). The CDR3 covers 15 residues. Trimming took 5 bases from V and 5 from J, leaving 19 bases between them. Germline V lookup: CDR1 MNHNS, CDR2 SASEGT.

J is TRBJ2-3 and V is TRBV15; TRBD1 matches 7 bases. The ends lost 1 base at V and 1 base at J; junction bases unmatched: 2. This CDR3 contains 15 residues. Looked up from germline, CDR1 is LNHNV and CDR2 is YYDKDF (reference sequence). The CDR3 DNA reads TGTGCCACCAGCAGAGTGCAGGGGGGCACAGATACGCAGTATTTT. It codes for CATSRVQGGTDTQYF.

The V gene is TRBV24-1, the J gene TRBJ1-5; 10 bases map to TRBD1. CDR1 and CDR2 from the germline V gene are KGHDR and SFDVKD. V lost 2 bases to trimming and J lost 5 bases; unmatched junction nucleotides: 2. CDR3 size: 15 residues. This chain's CDR3 is CATSDSGTGDQPQHF. In DNA form, the CDR3 reads TGTGCCACCAGTGATTCGGGGACAGGGGATCAGCCCCAGCATTTT.

A few counts support this clonotype. V usage is TRBV20-1 and J usage is TRBJ1-2; possibly TRBD1 for D (5 bases). CDR1 is DFQATT, CDR2 SNEGSKA, per germline (reference sequence). The CDR3 has 12 residues. Trimming took off 3 bases at V and 7 bases at J, with 12 bases between the two ends. CDR3 protein: CSASRGIRGYTF. CDR3 DNA sequence: TGCAGTGCTAGTAGGGGTATCCGTGGCTACACCTTC.

This clonotype was picked up a small number of times. The rearrangement uses TRBV6-1 and TRBJ2-2; D gene unclear. CDR1 is MNHNS, CDR2 SASEGT, per germline. The ends were cut back, 7 bases at V and 0 bases at J, with 9 bases in the middle. The CDR3 is 14 amino acids. The CDR3 nucleotides are TGTGCCAGCACGCCCGTGCCGAACACCGGGGAGCTGTTTTTT. It specifies CASTPVPNTGELFF.

This clonotype occurred a few times. The J gene is TRBJ2-1, the V gene TRBV20-1; D may correspond to TRBD1 or TRBD2 (5 bases each). The CDR3 sequence is 15 residues long. V gave up 0 bases and J gave up 2 bases, with 11 bases separating them. Germline V gene data show CDR1 as DFQATT and CDR2 as SNEGSKA (reference sequence). CDR3 sequence: CSARDPQGPYNEQFF. CDR3 coding DNA: TGCAGTGCTAGAGATCCGCAGGGACCCTACAATGAGCAGTTCTTC.

There are many counts of this clonotype. This chain connects TRBV20-1 to TRBJ1-4; 12 bases agree with TRBD1. The V gene end was trimmed by 0 bases and the J gene end by 8 bases; junction bases not matched to a gene: 7. This CDR3 region has 16 residues. Germline CDR1 is DFQATT and CDR2 is SNEGSKA (reference sequence). The CDR3 nucleotides read TGCAGTGCTAGAGACAGACGGGACAGGGGGCGAGAAAAACTGTTTTTT. Residues: CSARDRRDRGREKLFF.

The rearrangement uses TRBV5-5 and TRBJ2-3, with D maybe TRBD2 (5 bases). Germline V gene lookup returns CDR1 SGHKS and CDR2 YYEKEE (reference sequence). V was pared by 7 bases and J by 4 bases, with 13 bases between. This CDR3 has 13 amino acids. The DNA for the CDR3 is TGTGCCAGCGCTCGAGGGATCCCAGATACGCAGTATTTT. Translation: CASARGIPDTQYF.

This clonotype has ten or more counts. The DNA for the CDR3 is TGTGCCAGCAGCCAAGATCGGAGGCAGATCCACGAGCAGTACTTC. It translates to CASSQDRRQIHEQYF. The chain uses TRBV4-2 and TRBJ2-7; tentative D call: TRBD2 (5 bases). The CDR3 contains 15 residues. CDR1 and CDR2 (germline): LGHNA, YNFKEQ. V dropped 0 bases and J dropped 5 bases, with 14 bases sitting between them.

This clonotype was seen only a few times. This sequence joins TRBV6-5 and TRBJ2-1; no reliable D call. This CDR3 region has 15 residues. Germline CDR1 is MNHEY and CDR2 is SVGAGI. V lost 0 bases and J 6 bases, leaving 12 bases between the germline ends. The CDR3 region has the DNA TGTGCCAGCAGTTACTCCGGGTCCAGCCCCAATGAGCAGTTCTTC. This codes for CASSYSGSSPNEQFF.

J is TRBJ2-1 and V is TRBV7-2; perhaps TRBD1 as D (6 bases). CDR3 length equals 15 residues. V was pared by 1 base and J by 5 bases, with 12 bases between. Germline V gene data show CDR1 as SGHTA and CDR2 as FQGNSA. The DNA for the CDR3 is TGTGCCAGCAGCTTAGACAGGGCCATCCACAATGAGCAGTTCTTC. Translated: CASSLDRAIHNEQFF. The full variable domain, with the rest looked up from reference TRBV7-2 and TRBJ2-1, is GAGVSQSPSNKVTEKGKDVELRCDPISGHTALYWYRQSLGQGLEFLIYFQGNSAPDKSGLPSDRFSAERTGGSVSTLTIQRTQQEDSAVYLCASSLDRAIHNEQFFGPGTRLTVL.

This clonotype was seen a handful of times. The rearrangement uses TRBV5-1 and TRBJ2-5; D is undetermined. Germline values: CDR1 SGHRS, CDR2 YFSETQ. This CDR3 is 14 amino acids long. Trimming left V 4 bases short and J 5 bases short, with 15 bases between. The chain's CDR3 is CASSRSLRAETQYF. CDR3 bases: TGCGCCAGCAGCCGAAGCTTAAGGGCGGAGACCCAGTACTTC.

In this sample, this clonotype turned up many times. V usage is TRBV6-2 or TRBV6-3 and J usage is TRBJ2-7; 12 bases map to TRBD2. The trim removed 5 bases at V and 3 bases at J, leaving 5 bases unmatched. The germline V gene encodes CDR1 MNHEY and CDR2 SVGEGT. The CDR3 sequence is 15 residues long. As DNA, the CDR3 is TGTGCCAGCAGTCTACTAGCGGGGGGACGCTACGAGCAGTACTTC. Protein product: CASSLLAGGRYEQYF.

The CDR3 DNA reads TGCAGTGCAGACCTAGGGACAGGGCACATTCAGTACTTC. Residues: CSADLGTGHIQYF. The rearrangement joins TRBV20-1 to TRBJ2-4; TRBD1 matches at 9 bases. Trimming removed 6 bases from V and 8 bases from J; junction bases left unmatched: 8. CDR1 is DFQATT, CDR2 SNEGSKA, per germline (reference sequence). This CDR3 has 13 residues.

This clonotype was observed a few times. In DNA form, the CDR3 reads TGTGCCAGCAGCCGATGGGCCCAGAGGGATACTAATGAAAAACTGTTTTTT. This encodes CASSRWAQRDTNEKLFF. The chain couples TRBV6-1 to TRBJ1-4; D is unclear. V was clipped by 6 bases and J by 2 bases, with 19 bases between them. This CDR3 has 17 residues. The germline gives CDR1 MNHNS, CDR2 SASEGT.

In this sample, this clonotype turned up many times. V and J are TRBV4-3 and TRBJ2-7, with D unclear. Germline CDR1 and CDR2: LGHNA and YSLEER. Deletions cut 0 bases from V and 2 bases from J, with 8 bases between. The CDR3 is 14 residues long. CDR3 nucleotide sequence: TGCGCCAGCAGCCAAGATGCCAACACCTACGAGCAGTACTTC. Its translation is CASSQDANTYEQYF.

The chain is built from TRBV4-1 and TRBJ1-2, with a possible D match to TRBD1 (5 bases). The germline V and J ends were trimmed by 1 base and 4 bases, with 10 bases remaining between them. Germline assignment: CDR1 MGHRA and CDR2 YSYEKL. The CDR3 runs to 14 residues. In nucleotides, the CDR3 is TGCGCCAGCAGCCAAGTTCGGACACGCTATGGCTACACCTTC. Protein product: CASSQVRTRYGYTF.

This clonotype has a count of ten or more. This sequence joins TRBV7-9 and TRBJ1-5; no definite D call. This CDR3 is built from 13 residues. Germline loops: CDR1 SEHNR, CDR2 FQNEAQ (reference sequence). V lost 6 bases to trimming and J lost 5 bases, with 11 bases between them. In DNA form, the CDR3 reads TGTGCCAGCAGGGGTACCGGGGATCAGCCCCAGCATTTT. It yields the protein CASRGTGDQPQHF.

V gene TRBV27 combines with J gene TRBJ2-1, with 9 bases identical to TRBD2. CDR3 length: 13 residues. The V segment lost 6 bases and the J segment 8 bases; nucleotides outside the gene matches: 5. CDR1 and CDR2 (germline): MNHEY, SMNVEV (reference sequence). The CDR3 nucleotides read TGTGCCAGCAGAAGACTAGCGGCGTATGAGCAGTTCTTC. Amino acids: CASRRLAAYEQFF.